This T cell receptor (beta chain) was documented in a study of human T cells and chemical hapten exposure. Overall study: The sensitizing agent was 2% DPC, placed on around 2 cm by around 2 cm of upper inner arm skin.

Germline V gives CDR1 SGHVS, CDR2 FQNEAQ. V trimming: 5 bases; J trimming: 9 bases; junction bases outside the gene matches: 5. This CDR3 spans 14 amino acids. Regarding time point: patch test 3, about 24 weeks after DPC sensitization. Treatment defined: therapeutic diphenylcyclopropenone sensitization with weekly scalp DPC. People who gave samples had alopecia, were 18 to 70 years old, and were suitable for DPC. Notes on the study in general: With regard to DPC sensitization, TCRs above 1 in 1000 frequency did not change.

TCRdb re-derived calls from the RACE reads in MiXCR, one entry per CDR3 protein. Of more than 85,000 distinct CDR3 sequences detected, nearly 35% appear once; the ten largest clones hold about 2.7%. About this clonotype itself: Its antigen remains unidentified.

The chain uses TRBV7-8 and TRBJ1-6; TRBD1 matches 9 bases. The sequenced sample was whole blood, obtained in connection with sensitization to the hapten diphenylcyclopropenone (DPC). This receptor was obtained from a man in his forties or fifties with alopecia areata. Some clones in this sample may be carry-over from other donors' samples. The CDR3 DNA reads TGTGCCAGCAGCCCGGACAGGGGAATTTCACCCCTCCACTTT. Protein product: CASSPDRGISPLHF.